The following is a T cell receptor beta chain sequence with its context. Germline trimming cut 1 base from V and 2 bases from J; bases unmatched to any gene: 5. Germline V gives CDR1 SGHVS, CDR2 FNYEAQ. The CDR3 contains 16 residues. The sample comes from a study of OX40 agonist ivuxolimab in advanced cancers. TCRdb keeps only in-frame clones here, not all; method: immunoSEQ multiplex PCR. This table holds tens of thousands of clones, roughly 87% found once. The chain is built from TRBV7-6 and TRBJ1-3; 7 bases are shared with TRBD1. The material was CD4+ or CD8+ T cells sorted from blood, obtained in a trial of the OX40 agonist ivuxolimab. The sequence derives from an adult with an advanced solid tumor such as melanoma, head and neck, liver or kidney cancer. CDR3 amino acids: CASSLGSTGTGNTIYF. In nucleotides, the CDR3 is TGTGCCAGCAGCTTAGGCTCGACAGGGACTGGAAACACCATATATTTT.